Shown below are 30 T cell receptor beta chains from a single sample sequenced in a study of cytomegalovirus exposure and HLA in healthy donors. It was with 60 Vbeta and 13 Jbeta primers that the PCR ran. Assay: immunoSEQ multiplex PCR; the TCRdb copy retains only in-frame clones and omits some. The profile shows some 130,000 clones, roughly 71% of them singletons. The source material was PBMCs. Receptors were obtained from a woman aged 40 to 55 in good health and CMV-seronegative.

Concerning this clone itself: The sample holds other DNA sequences that translate to the same CDR3. The chain has TRBV5-1 and TRBJ2-5, with 7 bases fitting TRBD1. The CDR3 sequence is 14 residues long. The germline V gene encodes CDR1 SGHRS and CDR2 YFSETQ. Germline trimming cut 4 bases from V and 0 bases from J; bases unmatched to any gene: 3. CDR3 loop: CASSRTGDQETQYF. DNA for the CDR3: TGCGCCAGCAGCCGCACAGGGGACCAAGAGACCCAGTACTTC. The variable domain in full, completed from reference TRBV5-1 and TRBJ2-5, reads KAGVTQTPRYLIKTRGQQVTLSCSPISGHRSVSWYQQTPGQGLQFLFEYFSETQRNKGNFPGRFSGRQFSNSRSEMNVSTLELGDSALYLCASSRTGDQETQYFGPGTRLLVL.

This chain uses TRBV5-6 with TRBJ2-1, with 9 bases fitting TRBD1. V lost 7 bases to trimming and J lost 5 bases; unmatched junction nucleotides: 10. This CDR3 contains 15 residues. CDR1 is SGHDT, CDR2 YYEEEE, per germline. The DNA for the CDR3 is TGTGCCAGCCGCAAATGGGACAGGGCCAACAATGAGCAGTTCTTC. It yields the protein CASRKWDRANNEQFF.

This chain connects TRBV5-1 to TRBJ1-3; 7 bases are a match to TRBD1. CDR3 size: 17 residues. CDR1 is SGHRS, CDR2 YFSETQ, per germline. The ends lost 4 bases at V and 2 bases at J; junction bases unmatched: 12. The CDR3 region is CASSVAPGGKAGNTIYF. CDR3 DNA sequence: TGCGCCAGCAGCGTTGCTCCAGGGGGAAAGGCTGGAAACACCATATATTTT.

This clone was detected once. The chain carries TRBV30 and TRBJ2-3; 7 bases map to TRBD2. CDR1 is GTSNPN, CDR2 SVGIG, per germline (reference sequence). The ends lost 0 bases at V and 1 base at J; junction bases unmatched: 7. CDR3 size: 16 residues. CDR3 amino acids: CAWSVLGGTGTDTQYF. CDR3 sequence (DNA): TGTGCCTGGAGTGTCCTGGGGGGGACGGGCACAGATACGCAGTATTTT. The whole variable domain, filled in from reference TRBV30 and TRBJ2-3, reads SQTIHQWPATLVQPVGSPLSLECTVEGTSNPNLYWYRQAAGRGLQLLFYSVGIGQISSEVPQNLSASRPQDRQFILSSKKLLLSDSGFYLCAWSVLGGTGTDTQYFGPGTRLTVL.

This clone was found a few times. This chain links TRBV7-2 with TRBJ2-7, with TRBD2 matching over 10 bases. The CDR3 is 14 residues long. V was clipped by 7 bases and J by 3 bases; unmatched bases: 6. Germline values: CDR1 SGHTA, CDR2 FQGNSA. CDR3 bases: TGTGCCAGCACCGTGGGACTAGCGTTCTACGAGCAGTACTTC. This codes for CASTVGLAFYEQYF. Full variable domain (missing parts from reference TRBV7-2 and TRBJ2-7): GAGVSQSPSNKVTEKGKDVELRCDPISGHTALYWYRQSLGQGLEFLIYFQGNSAPDKSGLPSDRFSAERTGGSVSTLTIQRTQQEDSAVYLCASTVGLAFYEQYFGPGTRLTVT.

J is TRBJ2-7 and V is TRBV27, with D maybe TRBD2 (6 bases). Trimming took 4 bases from V and 6 from J, leaving 16 bases between them. This CDR3 comprises 14 residues. Looked up from germline, CDR1 is MNHEY and CDR2 is SMNVEV (reference sequence). CDR3 coding DNA: TGTGCCAGCAGTTCCCCGGGACTCCTCATCGAGCAGTACTTC. It codes for CASSSPGLLIEQYF.

The rearrangement uses TRBV4-2 and TRBJ2-7; D not certain. The CDR3 covers 15 residues. The V gene's germline CDR1 is LGHNA and CDR2 YNFKEQ. Trimming stripped 0 bases from V and 0 bases from J, with 9 bases between. CDR3 loop: CASSQEKASSYEQYF. DNA for the CDR3: TGTGCCAGCAGCCAAGAAAAAGCAAGCTCCTACGAGCAGTACTTC.

The chain joins TRBV6-1 to TRBJ1-1; D perhaps matches TRBD1 (5 bases). Germline loops: CDR1 MNHNS, CDR2 SASEGT. CDR3 length equals 13 residues. V was trimmed by 7 bases and J by 1 base, leaving 10 bases between them. Here the CDR3 reads CASTLQANTEAFF. Written as DNA, the CDR3 is TGTGCCAGCACCCTACAGGCGAACACTGAAGCTTTCTTT.

The genes are TRBV5-4 and TRBJ2-1; 7 nucleotides agree with TRBD2. The CDR3 extends over 17 amino acids. V was pared by 5 bases and J by 4 bases, with 15 bases of the junction left unmatched. Germline CDR1 is SGHNT and CDR2 is YYREEE (reference sequence). CDR3 protein: CASSTPGLPRLYNEQFF. DNA for the CDR3: TGTGCCAGCAGTACCCCGGGACTACCGAGATTGTACAATGAGCAGTTCTTC.

This chain joins TRBV9 and TRBJ2-3; 8 nucleotides line up with TRBD2. The CDR3 sequence is 14 residues long. The J segment lost 3 bases and the V segment lost 4 bases, leaving 4 bases of the junction unmatched. From germline, CDR1 is SGDLS and CDR2 YYNGEE. DNA for the CDR3: TGTGCCAGCAGCCCCGGGGGGGGGACAGATACGCAGTATTTT. Encoded protein: CASSPGGGTDTQYF. Based on the CDR3 plus reference TRBV9 and TRBJ2-3, the full variable domain is DSGVTQTPKHLITATGQRVTLRCSPRSGDLSVYWYQQSLDQGLQFLIQYYNGEERAKGNILERFSAQQFPDLHSELNLSSLELGDSALYFCASSPGGGTDTQYFGPGTRLTVL.

This chain joins TRBV4-3 and TRBJ1-1; D perhaps matches TRBD1 (5 bases). The CDR3 covers 15 residues. Trimming left V 0 bases short and J 4 bases short, with 12 bases between. CDR1 and CDR2 from the germline V gene are LGHNA and YSLEER. This CDR3 is CASSQEAGLVTEAFF. The CDR3 nucleotides read TGCGCCAGCAGCCAAGAAGCAGGGTTGGTCACTGAAGCTTTCTTT.

This chain uses TRBV2 with TRBJ1-2; D gene unclear. V gave up 4 bases and J gave up 0 bases, with 15 bases separating them. The CDR3 loop spans 16 amino acids. Germline CDR1 and CDR2: SNHLY and FYNNEI. CDR3 DNA sequence: TGTGCCAGCAGTGTACAGAAATCGGTAGCTAACTATGGCTACACCTTC. Its translation: CASSVQKSVANYGYTF.

J is TRBJ2-3 and V is TRBV7-9, with D maybe TRBD2 (5 bases). The CDR3 length is 16 residues. Germline-derived CDR1 and CDR2 are SEHNR and FQNEAQ (reference sequence). V was shortened by 5 bases and J by 0 bases, with 15 bases between the two germline ends. This CDR3 reads CASSASGISSTDTQYF. Here the CDR3 DNA reads TGTGCCAGCAGCGCCTCCGGGATTTCTAGCACAGATACGCAGTATTTT.

The genes are TRBV6-5 and TRBJ2-7; 7 nucleotides align to TRBD1. The junction had 6 bases not matched to a gene; V was cut back by 4 bases and J by 3 bases. The CDR3 runs 14 residues. Germline CDR1 MNHEY, CDR2 SVGAGI. In DNA form, the CDR3 reads TGTGCCAGCAGTTCCCGGACAGGAGACTACGAGCAGTACTTC. Protein product: CASSSRTGDYEQYF.

V is TRBV13 and J is TRBJ1-6; a weak D match, TRBD1 (5 bases). Trimming left V 5 bases short and J 0 bases short, with 14 bases between. In germline, CDR1 is PRHDT, CDR2 FYEKMQ (reference sequence). The CDR3 extends over 17 amino acids. CDR3: CASSLMQGSSYNSPLHF. CDR3 coding DNA: TGTGCCAGCAGCCTTATGCAGGGTAGCTCCTATAATTCACCCCTCCACTTT.

V usage is TRBV7-9 and J usage is TRBJ1-6, with D perhaps TRBD1 (6 bases). V lost 6 bases and J 7 bases, leaving 10 bases between the germline ends. Germline V gene data show CDR1 as SEHNR and CDR2 as FQNEAQ (reference sequence). The CDR3 runs to 13 residues. In DNA, the CDR3 is TGTGCCAGCAGGGAACAGGGAAATTCACCCCTCCACTTT. Translation gives CASREQGNSPLHF.

The chain has TRBV11-3 and TRBJ2-7; D is perhaps TRBD2 (7 bases). CDR1 SGHNT and CDR2 YENEEA come from the germline V gene. V shed 5 bases and J shed 2 bases, with 16 bases lying between them. CDR3 size: 15 residues. The CDR3 coding sequence is TGTGCCAGCAGCCAAGGGGGGGCGAAGGCCTACGAGCAGTACTTC. As protein: CASSQGGAKAYEQYF.

This sequence joins TRBV27 and TRBJ2-7, with 12 bases lining up with TRBD1. CDR1 is MNHEY, CDR2 SMNVEV, per germline (reference sequence). This CDR3 is built from 15 residues. V lost 7 bases to trimming and J lost 5 bases; unmatched junction nucleotides: 9. This chain's CDR3 is CASNPGTGGVNEQYF. In nucleotides, the CDR3 is TGTGCCAGCAACCCCGGGACAGGGGGCGTCAACGAGCAGTACTTC.

Points on this clone: The junction differs from germline at one of its ends, possibly a read error. The CDR3 loop reads CASSLGQGFDEQFF. In DNA, the CDR3 is TGTGCTAGCAGTCTTGGACAGGGGTTCGATGAGCAGTTCTTC. The rearrangement links TRBV7-7 to TRBJ2-1, with 9 nucleotides matching TRBD1. The length of the CDR3 is 14 residues. Germline values: CDR1 SSHAT, CDR2 FNYEAQ (reference sequence).

This clone has more than one count but fewer than ten. The chain combines TRBV6-1 with TRBJ2-7, with 7 bases matching TRBD2. Germline CDR1 reads MNHNS; CDR2 reads SASEGT. The CDR3 is 15 residues long. The V gene end was trimmed by 3 bases and the J gene end by 6 bases; junction bases not matched to a gene: 11. CDR3 residues: CASSDVGGSSGEQYF. The DNA of the CDR3 is TGTGCCAGCAGTGACGTCGGGGGGTCATCTGGCGAGCAGTACTTC.

This clone was found a few times. The chain has TRBV7-9 and TRBJ1-6; D may be TRBD1 (5 bases). In germline, CDR1 is SEHNR, CDR2 FQNEAQ (reference sequence). There are 12 residues in the CDR3. V lost 4 bases and J 11 bases, leaving 9 bases between the germline ends. CDR3: CASSSGSTPLHF. The CDR3 DNA reads TGTGCCAGCAGCTCAGGGTCAACACCCCTCCACTTT.

The chain couples TRBV7-9 to TRBJ1-5; D is perhaps TRBD1 (5 bases). Trimming took 4 bases from V and 7 from J, leaving 14 bases between them. The germline V gene encodes CDR1 SEHNR and CDR2 FQNEAQ (reference sequence). This CDR3 comprises 14 residues. CDR3 loop: CASSSNQGGQPQHF. CDR3 coding DNA: TGTGCCAGCAGCTCCAATCAGGGCGGCCAGCCCCAGCATTTT.

The chain is built from TRBV7-8 and TRBJ1-2; D is unclear. Germline values: CDR1 SGHVS, CDR2 FQNEAQ. The V end lost 5 bases, the J end lost 8 bases, and 27 bases lay between the germline ends. The CDR3 runs 17 residues. The CDR3 spells CASSPPEGIRRVGGYTF. In DNA form, the CDR3 reads TGTGCCAGCAGCCCTCCGGAGGGCATTAGGCGGGTTGGCGGCTACACCTTC. The full variable domain, with the rest looked up from reference TRBV7-8 and TRBJ1-2, is GAGVSQSPRYKVAKRGQDVALRCDPISGHVSLFWYQQALGQGPEFLTYFQNEAQLDKSGLPSDRFFAERPEGSVSTLKIQRTQQEDSAVYLCASSPPEGIRRVGGYTFGSGTRLTVV.

A single count supports this clone. The chain carries TRBV7-8 and TRBJ2-2; 7 bases fit TRBD1. The CDR3 runs to 15 residues. V lost 1 base and J lost 3; bases outside the gene matches: 2. Germline V CDR1 and CDR2: SGHVS, FQNEAQ. CDR3 region: CASSLEGAYTGELFF. CDR3 nucleotides: TGTGCCAGCAGCTTAGAGGGGGCGTACACCGGGGAGCTGTTTTTT.

In its sample, this clone was seen a few times. The gene calls are TRBV11-2 and TRBJ2-7; 8 nucleotides match TRBD1. Germline loops: CDR1 SGHAT, CDR2 FQNNGV. The CDR3 has 14 residues. V was clipped by 2 bases and J by 4 bases; unmatched bases: 4. This CDR3 reads CASSLMGTGYEQYF. CDR3 nucleotides: TGTGCCAGCAGCTTAATGGGGACAGGTTACGAGCAGTACTTC.

This clone has a handful of counts. This rearrangement joins TRBV6-5 to TRBJ1-1; D remains ambiguous. V lost 8 bases, J lost 11 bases, and 6 bases lay in between. Germline V gene lookup returns CDR1 MNHEY and CDR2 SVGAGI. The length of the CDR3 is 8 residues. The CDR3 region has the DNA TGTGCCAGCGGCGGGGCTTTCTTT. Protein product: CASGGAFF.

The gene calls are TRBV14 and TRBJ1-1; 7 bases line up with TRBD1. The CDR3 spans 18 residues. The germline CDR1 and CDR2 sequences are SGHDN and FVKESK. Unmatched junction bases numbered 18, after V lost 4 bases and J lost 4 bases. CDR3 in DNA: TGTGCCAGCAGCCTTTGGGACAGCCAAGGGCCGGAGGGCACTGAAGCTTTCTTT. It codes for CASSLWDSQGPEGTEAFF.

The chain carries TRBV5-3 and TRBJ2-5, with TRBD2 matching over 10 bases. TRBV5-3 carries the ORF label, with uncertain function. There are 16 residues in the CDR3. Unmatched junction bases numbered 10, after V lost 4 bases and J lost 4 bases. The CDR3 reads CARSPFVAGGRETQYF. CDR3 bases: TGTGCCAGAAGCCCTTTCGTAGCGGGGGGACGAGAGACCCAGTACTTC.

The chain uses TRBV28 and TRBJ2-5; the D is unclear. Germline CDR1 is MDHEN and CDR2 is SYDVKM. The germline V and J ends were trimmed by 2 bases and 1 base, with 5 bases remaining between them. The CDR3 is made up of 13 amino acids. CDR3 DNA sequence: TGTGCCAGCAGTTTAGGCGGCCAAGAGACCCAGTACTTC. Protein product: CASSLGGQETQYF. Looking up the rest from reference TRBV28 and TRBJ2-5 gives the full variable domain: DVKVTQSSRYLVKRTGEKVFLECVQDMDHENMFWYRQDPGLGLRLIYFSYDVKMKEKGDIPEGYSVSREKKERFSLILESASTNQTSMYLCASSLGGQETQYFGPGTRLLVL.

This sequence joins TRBV5-4 and TRBJ1-3; D unclear. Trimming took 2 bases from V and 1 from J, leaving 10 bases between them. The CDR3 runs to 15 residues. The germline V gene encodes CDR1 SGHNT and CDR2 YYREEE (reference sequence). CDR3 bases: TGTGCCAGCAGCTTTGCGGGAACTTCTGGAAACACCATATATTTT. Residues: CASSFAGTSGNTIYF.